Listed below are T cell receptor beta chains from one sample, sequenced in a study of technical replicates of blood from several donors. The method was immunoSEQ multiplex PCR; TCRdb's version includes in-frame clones alone and lacks a portion of them. Of roughly 15,000 clones in the sample, over 80% were seen once. Material for sequencing was PBMCs. The receptors originated from a human donor in good health. Both conserved end residues are part of each CDR3. A D gene is named only where the DNA matches it firmly. Size is stated for part of the rows, as once, few or many counts, or as a class when the clone is expanded.

size: .; J: TRBJ2-7; D: .; V: TRBV9; CDR3: CASSPTSGVSNYEQYF; DNA: TGTGCCAGCAGTCCCACCTCGGGGGTGTCGAACTACGAGCAGTACTTC
size: .; J: TRBJ2-7; D: .; V: TRBV7-2; CDR3: CASSPPVPEQYF; DNA: TGTGCCAGCAGTCCGCCGGTCCCAGAGCAGTACTTC
size: .; J: TRBJ2-1; D: .; V: TRBV11-2; CDR3: CASSSAESSYNEQFF; DNA: TGTGCCAGCAGCTCAGCGGAAAGCTCCTACAATGAGCAGTTCTTC
size: once; J: TRBJ2-2; D: .; V: TRBV28; CDR3: CASSLYKNTGELFF; DNA: TGTGCCAGCAGTTTATATAAGAACACCGGGGAGCTGTTTTTT
size: .; J: TRBJ2-5; D: TRBD2; V: TRBV28; CDR3: CASSFRTSGRDLGPRETQYF; DNA: TGTGCCAGCAGTTTTAGGACTAGCGGGAGGGACTTAGGTCCCCGGGAGACCCAGTACTTC
size: .; J: TRBJ1-1; D: .; V: TRBV2; CDR3: CASSESGRLNTEAFF; DNA: TGTGCCAGCAGTGAAAGTGGGAGATTGAACACTGAAGCTTTCTTT
size: .; J: TRBJ1-1; D: .; V: TRBV5-6; CDR3: CASSLGQVNTEAFF; DNA: TGTGCCAGCAGCTTGGGGCAAGTGAACACTGAAGCTTTCTTT
size: once; J: TRBJ2-5; D: TRBD2; V: TRBV6-5; CDR3: CASSYRGGETQYF; DNA: TGTGCCAGCAGTTACCGGGGGGGGGAGACCCAGTACTTC
size: .; J: TRBJ1-1; D: TRBD1; V: TRBV12-5; CDR3: CASGYGQDGNTEAFF; DNA: TGTGCTAGTGGTTACGGACAGGACGGGAACACTGAAGCTTTCTTT
size: .; J: TRBJ1-1; D: .; V: TRBV5-1; CDR3: CASSPAMNTEAFF; DNA: TGCGCCAGCAGCCCCGCTATGAACACTGAAGCTTTCTTT
size: .; J: TRBJ2-1; D: TRBD1; V: TRBV19; CDR3: CASTPMTGAGEQFF; DNA: TGTGCCAGTACCCCCATGACAGGGGCCGGTGAGCAGTTCTTC
size: .; J: TRBJ2-7; D: .; V: TRBV18; CDR3: CASSPSHSSSYEQYF; DNA: TGTGCCAGCTCACCATCCCACAGCAGCTCCTACGAGCAGTACTTC
size: once; J: TRBJ1-4; D: TRBD1; V: TRBV5-6; CDR3: CASSGTGGDGPNEKLFF; DNA: TGTGCCAGCAGCGGGACAGGGGGCGACGGGCCTAATGAAAAACTGTTTTTT
size: .; J: TRBJ2-1; D: TRBD1; V: TRBV29-1; CDR3: CSVPQGAGPYNEQFF; DNA: TGCAGCGTTCCCCAGGGGGCGGGACCTTACAATGAGCAGTTCTTC
size: .; J: TRBJ2-5; D: .; V: TRBV5-6; CDR3: CASTGYQETQYF; DNA: TGTGCCAGCACAGGTTACCAAGAGACCCAGTACTTC
size: .; J: TRBJ2-7; D: TRBD1; V: TRBV20-1; CDR3: CSAYDRERQYF; DNA: TGCAGTGCGTATGACAGGGAACGGCAGTACTTC
size: .; J: TRBJ2-5; D: .; V: TRBV5-1; CDR3: CASSLSQTGETQYF; DNA: TGCGCCAGCAGCTTAAGCCAGACGGGAGAGACCCAGTACTTC
size: .; J: TRBJ1-1; D: .; V: TRBV7-3; CDR3: CASSSVGSGNTEAFF; DNA: TGTGCCAGCAGCTCGGTTGGGTCGGGTAACACTGAAGCTTTCTTT
size: .; J: TRBJ2-3; D: TRBD2; V: TRBV30; CDR3: CAWSAGLADNTDTQYF; DNA: TGTGCCTGGAGCGCGGGACTAGCGGATAACACAGATACGCAGTATTTT
size: .; J: TRBJ1-1; D: .; V: TRBV12-5; CDR3: CASGLQLNTEAFF; DNA: TGTGCTAGTGGTTTGCAGTTGAACACTGAAGCTTTCTTT
size: .; J: TRBJ1-5; D: .; V: TRBV5-5; CDR3: CASSPTRVESNQPQHF; DNA: TGTGCCAGCAGCCCGACCAGGGTCGAAAGCAATCAGCCCCAGCATTTT
size: few; J: TRBJ2-3; D: .; V: TRBV6-5; CDR3: CASSRTSIGTDTQYF; DNA: TGTGCCAGCAGTCGAACTAGCATAGGCACAGATACGCAGTATTTT
size: .; J: TRBJ2-2; D: .; V: TRBV10-2; CDR3: CASSDTGAGELFF; DNA: TGCGCCAGCAGTGATACGGGGGCCGGGGAGCTGTTTTTT
size: .; J: TRBJ2-3; D: TRBD2; V: TRBV27; CDR3: CASSLSRTSGSADTQYF; DNA: TGTGCCAGCAGTTTATCTCGGACTAGCGGGAGTGCAGATACGCAGTATTTT
size: .; J: TRBJ2-3; D: TRBD2; V: TRBV10-3; CDR3: CAIGTSGKTDTQYF; DNA: TGTGCCATCGGGACTAGCGGAAAAACAGATACGCAGTATTTT
size: .; J: TRBJ2-7; D: .; V: TRBV7-9; CDR3: CASSLLSGPYEQYF; DNA: TGTGCCAGCAGCTTACTTAGCGGACCCTACGAGCAGTACTTC
size: .; J: TRBJ1-1; D: TRBD1; V: TRBV5-1; CDR3: CASSLGQGTTEAFF; DNA: TGCGCCAGCAGCTTGGGACAGGGGACAACTGAAGCTTTCTTT
size: .; J: TRBJ1-2; D: .; V: TRBV14; CDR3: CASSHQQGANHGYTF; DNA: TGTGCCAGCAGCCACCAACAGGGCGCAAACCATGGCTACACCTTC
size: .; J: TRBJ2-1; D: TRBD2; V: TRBV19; CDR3: CASISGRAPNNEQFF; DNA: TGTGCCAGTATCAGCGGGAGGGCCCCCAACAATGAGCAGTTCTTC
size: .; J: TRBJ1-5; D: .; V: TRBV19; CDR3: CASSLGSNQPQHF; DNA: TGTGCCAGCTCCCTTGGCAGCAATCAGCCCCAGCATTTT
size: .; J: TRBJ1-1; D: TRBD1; V: TRBV30; CDR3: CAWSVYRGQAFF; DNA: TGTGCCTGGAGTGTATACAGGGGGCAGGCTTTCTTT
size: .; J: TRBJ2-5; D: .; V: TRBV23-1; CDR3: CASSEQDFGPQETQYF; DNA: TGCGCCAGCAGTGAACAGGATTTTGGGCCCCAAGAGACCCAGTACTTC
size: .; J: TRBJ1-2; D: .; V: TRBV5-1; CDR3: CASSIGMNYGYTF; DNA: TGCGCCAGCAGCATCGGGATGAACTATGGCTACACCTTC
size: .; J: TRBJ1-5; D: .; V: TRBV2; CDR3: CASMAGHSNQPQHF; DNA: TGTGCCAGCATGGCAGGACATAGCAATCAGCCCCAGCATTTT
size: .; J: TRBJ1-5; D: .; V: TRBV28; CDR3: CASSQGLNQPQHF; DNA: TGTGCCAGCAGCCAGGGCCTCAATCAGCCCCAGCATTTT
size: .; J: TRBJ1-1; D: .; V: TRBV27; CDR3: CASSLGGWNTEAFF; DNA: TGTGCCAGCAGTTTGGGAGGATGGAACACTGAAGCTTTCTTT
size: .; J: TRBJ2-2; D: .; V: TRBV5-1; CDR3: CASSQGQNTGELFF; DNA: TGCGCCAGCAGCCAGGGACAGAACACCGGGGAGCTGTTTTTT
size: .; J: TRBJ2-7; D: TRBD2; V: TRBV18; CDR3: CASSPPGLAALSYEQYF; DNA: TGTGCCAGCTCACCGCCGGGACTAGCGGCTTTATCCTACGAGCAGTACTTC
size: .; J: TRBJ1-1; D: .; V: TRBV29-1; CDR3: CSVAPRAFF; DNA: TGCAGCGTTGCCCCTCGAGCTTTCTTT
size: few; J: TRBJ1-1; D: .; V: TRBV19; CDR3: CASSPLDRSPEAFF; DNA: TGTGCCAGTAGTCCCTTAGACAGGTCGCCTGAAGCTTTCTTT
size: few; J: TRBJ1-5; D: .; V: TRBV6-6; CDR3: CASSLGPRGQPQHF; DNA: TGTGCCAGCAGCCTCGGGCCTCGGGGGCAGCCCCAGCATTTT
size: .; J: TRBJ2-1; D: .; V: TRBV2; CDR3: CASSEASAYNEQFF; DNA: TGTGCCAGCAGTGAGGCTAGCGCCTACAATGAGCAGTTCTTC
size: once; J: TRBJ2-1; D: TRBD2; V: TRBV2; CDR3: CASSESSGTIYNEQFF; DNA: TGTGCCAGCAGTGAGTCTAGCGGGACAATCTACAATGAGCAGTTCTTC
size: .; J: TRBJ2-5; D: .; V: TRBV30; CDR3: CAWSVLGAETQYF; DNA: TGTGCCTGGAGTGTACTTGGTGCAGAGACCCAGTACTTC
size: .; J: TRBJ2-3; D: .; V: TRBV7-8; CDR3: CASSRIGGDTQYF; DNA: TGTGCCAGCAGCAGGATCGGGGGAGATACGCAGTATTTT
size: .; J: TRBJ2-5; D: TRBD1; V: TRBV28; CDR3: CATWTGGPRTQYF; DNA: TGTGCCACTTGGACAGGGGGCCCCAGGACCCAGTACTTC